This T cell receptor beta chain stems from a study of cytomegalovirus exposure and HLA in healthy donors. The CDR3 sequence is 14 residues long. With 0 bases removed from V and 6 bases from J, the gap between germline ends came to 13 bases. Per the germline V gene, CDR1 is SGHRS and CDR2 is YFSETQ. Primers included in the PCR were 60 Vbeta and 13 Jbeta primers. Generated by immunoSEQ multiplex PCR, the TCRdb table keeps only in-frame clones and is missing some. The sample yields 60,000 to 75,000 clones, roughly 72% seen once. V and J are TRBV5-1 and TRBJ2-7; possibly TRBD2 for D (6 bases). The sequenced material came from PBMCs. This TCR was recovered from a young woman in good health and CMV-seropositive. The DNA of the CDR3 is TGCGCCAGCAGCTTGGGGGGCAGGGAGGTCGAGCAGTACTTC. Protein sequence: CASSLGGREVEQYF.